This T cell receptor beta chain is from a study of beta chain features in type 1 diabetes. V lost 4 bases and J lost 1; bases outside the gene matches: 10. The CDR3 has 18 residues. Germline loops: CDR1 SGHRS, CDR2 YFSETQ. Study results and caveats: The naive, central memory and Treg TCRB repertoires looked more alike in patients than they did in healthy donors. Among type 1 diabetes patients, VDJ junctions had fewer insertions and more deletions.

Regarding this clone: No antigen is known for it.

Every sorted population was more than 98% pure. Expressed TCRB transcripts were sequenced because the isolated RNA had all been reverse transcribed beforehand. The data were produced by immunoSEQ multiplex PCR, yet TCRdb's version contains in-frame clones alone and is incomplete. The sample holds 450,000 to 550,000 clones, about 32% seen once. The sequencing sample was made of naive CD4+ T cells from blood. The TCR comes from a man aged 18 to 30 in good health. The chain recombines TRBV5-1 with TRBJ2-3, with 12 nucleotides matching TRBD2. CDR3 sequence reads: CASSMTSGRWDGTDTQYF. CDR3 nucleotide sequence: TGCGCCAGCAGCATGACTAGCGGGAGATGGGATGGCACAGATACGCAGTATTTT.